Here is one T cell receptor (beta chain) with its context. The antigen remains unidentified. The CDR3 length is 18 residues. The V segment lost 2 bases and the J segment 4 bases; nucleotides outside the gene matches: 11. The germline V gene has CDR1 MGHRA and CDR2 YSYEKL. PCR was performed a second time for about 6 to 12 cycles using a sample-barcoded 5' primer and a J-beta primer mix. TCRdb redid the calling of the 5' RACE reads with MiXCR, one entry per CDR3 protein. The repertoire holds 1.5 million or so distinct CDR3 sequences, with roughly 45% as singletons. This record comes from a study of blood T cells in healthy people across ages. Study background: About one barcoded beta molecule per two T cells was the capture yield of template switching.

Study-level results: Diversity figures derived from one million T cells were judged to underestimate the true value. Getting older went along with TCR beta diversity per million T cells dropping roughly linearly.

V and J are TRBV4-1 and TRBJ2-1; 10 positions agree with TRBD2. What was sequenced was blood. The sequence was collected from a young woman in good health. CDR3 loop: CASSQPGSGRALYNEQFF. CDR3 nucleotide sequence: TGCGCCAGCAGCCAACCGGGGAGCGGGAGGGCGTTATACAATGAGCAGTTCTTC.